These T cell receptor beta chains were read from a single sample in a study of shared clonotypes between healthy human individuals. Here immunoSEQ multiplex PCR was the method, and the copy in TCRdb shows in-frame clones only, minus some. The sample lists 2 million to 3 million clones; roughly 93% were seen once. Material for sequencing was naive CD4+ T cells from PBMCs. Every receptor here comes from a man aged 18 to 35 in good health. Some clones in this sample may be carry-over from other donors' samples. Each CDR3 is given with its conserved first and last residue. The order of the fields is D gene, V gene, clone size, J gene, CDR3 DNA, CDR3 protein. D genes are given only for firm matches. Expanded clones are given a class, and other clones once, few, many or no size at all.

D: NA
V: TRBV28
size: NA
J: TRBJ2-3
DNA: TGTGCCAGCAGTTTGGCGTATGGGACAGATACGCAGTATTTT
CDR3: CASSLAYGTDTQYF

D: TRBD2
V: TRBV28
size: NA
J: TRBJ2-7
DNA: TGTGCCAGCAGTGTCGGGACTAGCGGGAGATGGTACTACGAGCAGTACTTC
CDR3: CASSVGTSGRWYYEQYF

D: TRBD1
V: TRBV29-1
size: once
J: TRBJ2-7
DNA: TGCAGCGTTGGGGCCAGGGGGCACGACGAGCAGTACTTC
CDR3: CSVGARGHDEQYF

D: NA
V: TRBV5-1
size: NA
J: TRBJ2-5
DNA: TGCGCCAGCAGCCGTTCAGGGGAAGAGACCCAGTACTTC
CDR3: CASSRSGEETQYF

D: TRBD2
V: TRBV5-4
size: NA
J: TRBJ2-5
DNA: TGTGCCAGCAGCGGGAAGGTGGGGGGGGTAGAGACCCAGTACTTC
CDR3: CASSGKVGGVETQYF

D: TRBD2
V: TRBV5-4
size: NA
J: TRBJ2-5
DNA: TGTGCCAGCAGCCTGCGACTAGCGGGGGACCAAGAGACCCAGTACTTC
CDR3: CASSLRLAGDQETQYF

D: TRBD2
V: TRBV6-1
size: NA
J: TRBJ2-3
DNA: TGTGCCAGCAGTGAAAGGAGACTAGCGGCCCCCACAGATACGCAGTATTTT
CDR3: CASSERRLAAPTDTQYF

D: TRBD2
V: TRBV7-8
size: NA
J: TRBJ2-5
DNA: TGTGCCAGCAGCTTAGGGCTAGCGGGGTACCAAGAGACCCAGTACTTC
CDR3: CASSLGLAGYQETQYF

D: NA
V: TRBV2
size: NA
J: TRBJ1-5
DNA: TGTGCCAGCGGAGGGACCGTCGCTTATCAGCCCCAGCATTTT
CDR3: CASGGTVAYQPQHF

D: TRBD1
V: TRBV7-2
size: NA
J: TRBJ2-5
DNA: TGTGCCAGCAGCTTCCAGGGGGTCGGCGAGACCCAGTACTTC
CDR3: CASSFQGVGETQYF

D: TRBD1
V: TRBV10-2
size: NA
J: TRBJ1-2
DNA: TGCGCCAGCACCGGCGGAGGGGGCCTAGGCTACACCTTC
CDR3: CASTGGGGLGYTF

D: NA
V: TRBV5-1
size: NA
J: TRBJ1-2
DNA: TGCGCCAGCAGCTTCGACGGGGTACGGGGCTATGGCTACACCTTC
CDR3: CASSFDGVRGYGYTF

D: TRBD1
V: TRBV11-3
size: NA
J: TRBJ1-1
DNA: TGTGCCATCCCCGACCCGACAGGGGGCACTGAAGCTTTCTTT
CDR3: CAIPDPTGGTEAFF

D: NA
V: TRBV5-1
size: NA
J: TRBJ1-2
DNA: TGCGCCAGCAGCCCCGGCGGACTCGGCTACACCTTC
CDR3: CASSPGGLGYTF

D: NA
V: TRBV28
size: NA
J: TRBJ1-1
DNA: TGTGCCAGCACCCTCCCAGGGTTGGCTGAAGCTTTCTTT
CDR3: CASTLPGLAEAFF

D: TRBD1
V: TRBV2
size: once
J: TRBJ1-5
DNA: TGTGCCAGCACTATCGGGACAGGGGCTCAGCCCCAGCATTTT
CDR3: CASTIGTGAQPQHF

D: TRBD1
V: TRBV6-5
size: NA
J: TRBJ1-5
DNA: TGTGCCAGCAGTCCCCCCGGGACAGCCAATCAGCCCCAGCATTTT
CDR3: CASSPPGTANQPQHF

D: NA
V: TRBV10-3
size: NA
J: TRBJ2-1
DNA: TGTGCCATCAGTGAGTCTCAGAGATACAATGAGCAGTTCTTC
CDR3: CAISESQRYNEQFF

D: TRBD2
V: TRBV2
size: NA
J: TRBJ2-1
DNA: TGTGCCATACGACTAGCGGGACGGAATGAGCAGTTCTTC
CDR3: CAIRLAGRNEQFF

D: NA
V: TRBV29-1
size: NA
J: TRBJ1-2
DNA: TGCAGCCCTCCAATCGGCTACACCTTC
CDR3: CSPPIGYTF

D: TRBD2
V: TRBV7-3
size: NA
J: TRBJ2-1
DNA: TGTGCCAGCAGCCGAACCGGGACTAGCGCGTACAATGAGCAGTTCTTC
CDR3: CASSRTGTSAYNEQFF

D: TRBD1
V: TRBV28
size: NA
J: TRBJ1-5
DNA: TGTGCCAGCAGTTCGTCGACAGGGAGAAGCAATCAGCCCCAGCATTTT
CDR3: CASSSSTGRSNQPQHF

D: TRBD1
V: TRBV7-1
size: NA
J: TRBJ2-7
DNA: TGTGCCAGCAGCCTCCTCCGGACAGGGGTTTCTGACGAGCAGTACTTC
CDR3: CASSLLRTGVSDEQYF

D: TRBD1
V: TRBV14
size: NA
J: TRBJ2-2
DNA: TGTGCCAGCAGCCAAGATCTCTTCCCAGGGGGCGCTTATATGGGAACCGGGGAGCTGTTTTTT
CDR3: CASSQDLFPGGAYMGTGELFF

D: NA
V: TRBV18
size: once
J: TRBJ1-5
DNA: TGTGCCAGCTCACCGACGGGAAATCAGCCCCAGCATTTT
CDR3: CASSPTGNQPQHF

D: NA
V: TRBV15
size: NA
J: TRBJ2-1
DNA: TGTGCCACCAGCCCGAGGGGCAATGAGCAGTTCTTC
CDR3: CATSPRGNEQFF

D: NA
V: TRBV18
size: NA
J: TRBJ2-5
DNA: TGTGCCAGCTCACCCTCTCGGACGGACCAAGAGACCCAGTACTTC
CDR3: CASSPSRTDQETQYF

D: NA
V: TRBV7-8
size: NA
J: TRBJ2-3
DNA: TGTGCCAGCAGCTTACTGCCGGCGGGCACAGATACGCAGTATTTT
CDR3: CASSLLPAGTDTQYF

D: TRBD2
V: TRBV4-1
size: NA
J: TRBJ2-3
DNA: TGCGCCAGCAGCCAAGAGGGGTCTAGCGGGGGAAGTACAGATACGCAGTATTTT
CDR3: CASSQEGSSGGSTDTQYF

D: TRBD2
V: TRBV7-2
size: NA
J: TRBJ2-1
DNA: TGTGCCAGCAGCCGGAGCGGGAACTCCTACAATGAGCAGTTCTTC
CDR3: CASSRSGNSYNEQFF

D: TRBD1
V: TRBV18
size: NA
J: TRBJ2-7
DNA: TGTGCCAGCTCACCACTCCCGGGACAGGGAGGTAGGTCCTACGAGCAGTACTTC
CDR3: CASSPLPGQGGRSYEQYF

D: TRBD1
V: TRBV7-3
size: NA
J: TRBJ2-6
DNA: TGTGCCAGTGGGGGATTTCCGGGACAGGGTTCTGGGGCCAACGTCCTGACTTTC
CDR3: CASGGFPGQGSGANVLTF

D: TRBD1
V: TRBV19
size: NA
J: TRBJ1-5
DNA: TGTGCCAGTAGTTTACAGGGGGGCAATCAGCCCCAGCATTTT
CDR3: CASSLQGGNQPQHF

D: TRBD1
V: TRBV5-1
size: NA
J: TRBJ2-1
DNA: TGCGCCAGCACGTTCGGGACAGGGGGCCTTAATGAGCAGTTCTTC
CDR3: CASTFGTGGLNEQFF

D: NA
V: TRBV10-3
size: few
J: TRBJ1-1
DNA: TGTGCCATCGGGACCCCCAGCACTGAAGCTTTCTTT
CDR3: CAIGTPSTEAFF

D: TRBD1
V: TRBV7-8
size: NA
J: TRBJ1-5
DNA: TGTGCCAGCAGCTCATCCCCTGACAGGGTCAGCAATCAGCCCCAGCATTTT
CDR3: CASSSSPDRVSNQPQHF

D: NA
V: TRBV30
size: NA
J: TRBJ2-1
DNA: TGTGCCTGGAGTGTATGGTATAGCTCCAACTCCTACAATGAGCATTTCTTC
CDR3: CAWSVWYSSNSYNEHFF

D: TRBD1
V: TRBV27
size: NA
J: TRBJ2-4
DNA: TGTGCCAGCAGTCCAGGGACAGGGAAGGCCAAAAACATTCAGTACTTC
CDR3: CASSPGTGKAKNIQYF

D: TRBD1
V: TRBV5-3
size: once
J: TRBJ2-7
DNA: TGTGCCAGAAGCTTCATGCCCGGACAGGGCCTCTACGAGCAGTACTTC
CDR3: CARSFMPGQGLYEQYF

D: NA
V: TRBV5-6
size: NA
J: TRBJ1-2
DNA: TGTGCCAGCAGCTCCCTCCAGGGAGGGAACTATGGCTACACCTTC
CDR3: CASSSLQGGNYGYTF

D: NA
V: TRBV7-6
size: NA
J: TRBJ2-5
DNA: TGTGCCAGCAGCGGGGGGGGCGCGGAGACCCAGTACTTC
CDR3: CASSGGGAETQYF

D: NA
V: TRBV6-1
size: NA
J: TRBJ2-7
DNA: TGTGCCAGCAGATGGAGCGGGTGGGGAACCTACGAGCAGTACTTC
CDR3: CASRWSGWGTYEQYF

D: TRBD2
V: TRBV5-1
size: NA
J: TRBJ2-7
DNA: TGCGCCAGCAGACTAGCGGGAGGGAACGAGCAGTACTTC
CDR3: CASRLAGGNEQYF

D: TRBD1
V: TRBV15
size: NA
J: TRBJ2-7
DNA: TGTGCCACCAGCAGAGTGGGGACAGGGGCGGCCTACGAGCAGTACTTC
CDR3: CATSRVGTGAAYEQYF

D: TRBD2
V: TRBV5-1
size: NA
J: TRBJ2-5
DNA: TGCGCCAGCAGCAACGGACTAGCGGGAGGTGGGGGGGAGACCCAGTACTTC
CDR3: CASSNGLAGGGGETQYF

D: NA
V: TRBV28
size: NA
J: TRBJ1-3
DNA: TGTGCCAGCAGTACCCCGGACGGGGTAAGCTCTGGAAACACCATATATTTT
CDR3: CASSTPDGVSSGNTIYF

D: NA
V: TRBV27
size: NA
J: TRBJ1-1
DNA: TGTGCTAGCAGTTTCAGCCAGGGAGGTGAAGCTTTCTTT
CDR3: CASSFSQGGEAFF

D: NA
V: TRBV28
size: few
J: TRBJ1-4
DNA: TGTGCCAGCAGCCCTACAGGCGCGACTAATGAAAAACTGTTTTTT
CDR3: CASSPTGATNEKLFF

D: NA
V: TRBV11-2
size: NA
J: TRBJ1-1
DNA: TGTGCCAGCAGCTTAGAACCCTTGGCTGAAGCTTTCTTT
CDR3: CASSLEPLAEAFF

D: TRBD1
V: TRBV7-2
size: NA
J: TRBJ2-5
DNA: TGTGCCAGCAGCCTCGGGACAGCCCAAGAGACCCAGTACTTC
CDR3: CASSLGTAQETQYF

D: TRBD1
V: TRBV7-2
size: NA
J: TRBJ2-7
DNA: TGTGCCAGCAGCTGGGACAGGGTGGACGAGCAGTACTTC
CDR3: CASSWDRVDEQYF

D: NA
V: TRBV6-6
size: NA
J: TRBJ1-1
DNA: TGTGCCAGCAGTACATACTCGTTTGGGAACACTGAAGCTTTCTTT
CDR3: CASSTYSFGNTEAFF

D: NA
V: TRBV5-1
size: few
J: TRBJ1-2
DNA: TGCGCCAGCAGCTTAGCCCCCCCAGGCTATGGCTACACCTTC
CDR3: CASSLAPPGYGYTF